The 2 T cell receptor beta chains listed next were all sequenced from one sample in a study of cytomegalovirus exposure and HLA in healthy donors. Amplification used 60 Vbeta primers and 13 Jbeta primers. Using immunoSEQ multiplex PCR, the repertoire was profiled, and TCRdb retains in-frame clones only, with some absent. The sample consists of 95,000 to 150,000 clones, about four fifths of them appearing once. The sample taken for sequencing was PBMCs. These TCRs come from a woman aged 40 to 50 in good health and CMV-seronegative.

CDR3 nucleotide sequence: TGTGCCAGCAGTGACAGAACTAGCGGGAGGGCCATATACAATGAGCAGTTCTTC. This gives the protein CASSDRTSGRAIYNEQFF. The genes are TRBV6-1 and TRBJ2-1; 13 bases fit TRBD2. CDR1 MNHNS and CDR2 SASEGT come from the germline V gene. The J segment lost 4 bases and the V segment lost 3 bases, leaving 9 bases of the junction unmatched. The CDR3 spans 18 residues.

The rearrangement links TRBV2 to TRBJ1-2; D might be TRBD1 (5 bases). Per the germline V gene, CDR1 is SNHLY and CDR2 is FYNNEI. V was cut by 8 bases and J by 4 bases, with 17 bases left in between. This CDR3 contains 14 residues. The DNA for the CDR3 is TGTGCCAGCTGGAGCCCCAGGGCCGCCTATGGCTACACCTTC. Residues: CASWSPRAAYGYTF. The complete variable domain, with remaining parts taken from reference TRBV2 and TRBJ1-2, reads EPEVTQTPSHQVTQMGQEVILRCVPISNHLYFYWYRQILGQKVEFLVSFYNNEISEKSEIFDDQFSVERPDGSNFTLKIRSTKLEDSAMYFCASWSPRAAYGYTFGSGTRLTVV.